This TCR beta chain stems from a study of blood T cells in healthy people across ages. The overall study: Capture via template switching afforded approximately one barcoded beta molecule per two T cells.

Germline-derived CDR1 and CDR2 are LNHNV and YYDKDF (reference sequence). Trimming stripped 0 bases from V and 4 bases from J, with 12 bases between. This CDR3 is 15 amino acids long. PCR was performed a second time for about 7 to 11 cycles using a sample-barcoded 5' primer and a J-beta primer mix. TCRdb re-called the 5' RACE reads with MiXCR, one entry per CDR3 protein. This table has around 1,700,000 distinct CDR3 sequences, under 30% appearing once. Whole-study results and caveats: Diversity of TCR beta correlated strongly with naive T cell percentage. Long-lived donors exceeded aged donors in naive CD4+ cells and diversity.

Turning to this clonotype: Its target is unknown.

The receptor was derived from a woman under 40 in good health. Sequencing used blood. The rearrangement joins TRBV15 to TRBJ1-2, with D maybe TRBD1 (5 bases). CDR3 nucleotides: TGTGCCACCAGCAGAGATAGGGGCAGGGCCTATGGCTACACCTTC. Translated, it gives CATSRDRGRAYGYTF. The full variable domain, with the rest looked up from reference TRBV15 and TRBJ1-2, is DAMVIQNPRYQVTQFGKPVTLSCSQTLNHNVMYWYQQKSSQAPKLLFHYYDKDFNNEADTPDNFQSRRPNTSFCFLDIRSPGLGDTAMYLCATSRDRGRAYGYTFGSGTRLTVV.